This TCR beta chain is drawn from a study of CD8 T cells in Susac syndrome. Study-wide points: TCR sequencing and HLA analysis covered a relatively small number of individuals.

Trimming left V 4 bases short and J 7 bases short, with 31 bases between. Germline CDR1 SNHLY, CDR2 FYNNEI. This CDR3 has 19 residues. With regard to this clonotype: Its target is unknown.

RNA amounts of roughly 0.45 to 1 ug underwent reverse transcription with random hexamers. In TCRdb, the immunoSEQ multiplex PCR reads were re-called with MiXCR into one record per CDR3 protein. The sample carries about 400,000 distinct CDR3 sequences, more than 80% recorded once. The TCR was taken from a human donor with multiple sclerosis. What was sequenced was CD8+ T cells from PBMCs. This chain joins TRBV2 and TRBJ1-2, with D possibly being TRBD1 (6 bases). The CDR3 reads CASSAPPGHGTERNAGYTF. The CDR3 DNA follows: TGTGCCAGCAGTGCCCCCCCGGGACACGGGACCGAGAGAAACGCTGGCTACACCTTC.